This T cell receptor (beta chain) was sequenced in a study of blood T cell repertoires in COVID-19. Study at large: Collection of acute and convalescent COVID-19 samples took place in the United States, Italy and Spain. Sample material is recorded as cDNA or gDNA derived from T cells, B-cell-depleted T cells, or PBMCs.

As handled by the study authors: Reference gene primer amplification gave estimated nucleated cell counts. This table comes from immunoSEQ multiplex PCR, and its TCRdb copy is limited to in-frame clones, with some not included. V and J calls and clone size follow that table, whereas D and trimming were derived from the DNA. The sample consists of around 99,000 clones, more than 80% of them appearing once. Germline V gene data show CDR1 as KGHDR and CDR2 as SFDVKD. Losses at the gene ends were 4 bases for V and 2 bases for J; bases not matched to a gene: 4. There are 15 residues in the CDR3. The sequenced sample consisted of peripheral blood. This chain uses TRBV24-1 with TRBJ1-2; 9 bases are a match to TRBD1. The clonotype was recovered from a man aged 40-49 years with active or convalescent COVID-19. The CDR3 sequence: CATSETGTGNYGYTF. The CDR3 DNA follows: TGTGCCACCAGTGAGACCGGGACAGGGAACTATGGCTACACCTTC.